Below are 12 T cell receptor beta chains sequenced from a single sample in a study of cytomegalovirus exposure and HLA in healthy donors. PCR was performed using 60 Vbeta and 13 Jbeta primers. The data were produced by immunoSEQ multiplex PCR, yet TCRdb's version contains in-frame clones alone and is incomplete. The table includes roughly 220,000 clones, more than 60% detected once. Sequenced input: PBMCs. These receptors were collected from a man aged 50 to 59 in good health and CMV-seronegative.

The genes are TRBV5-1 and TRBJ2-1; D possibly corresponds to TRBD1 (5 bases). V was shortened by 1 base and J by 6 bases, with 11 bases between the two germline ends. This CDR3 contains 14 residues. Germline lookup yields CDR1 SGHRS and CDR2 YFSETQ. Here the CDR3 reads CASSLSGQGNEQFF. Here the CDR3 DNA reads TGCGCCAGCAGCTTGTCAGGACAAGGCAATGAGCAGTTCTTC.

This sequence joins TRBV9 and TRBJ1-1, with D unresolved. This CDR3 contains 15 residues. With 0 bases removed from V and 2 bases from J, the gap between germline ends came to 11 bases. Germline V gene sequence: CDR1 SGDLS, CDR2 YYNGEE. CDR3 protein: CASSVDIGSNTEAFF. Here the CDR3 DNA reads TGTGCCAGCAGCGTAGATATAGGGAGTAACACTGAAGCTTTCTTT.

This chain connects TRBV18 to TRBJ2-7; D may be TRBD1 (6 bases). CDR3 length: 13 residues. Germline V gene data show CDR1 as KGHSH and CDR2 as LQKENI. Trimming shortened V by 4 bases and J by 1 base, and 8 bases separated the two germline ends. CDR3 region: CASSQDRSYEQYF. As DNA, the CDR3 is TGTGCCAGCTCACAAGACAGGTCCTACGAGCAGTACTTC.

The chain carries TRBV28 and TRBJ1-5; the D gene is possibly TRBD1 (5 bases). The CDR3 contains 17 residues. Trimming shortened V by 6 bases and J by 0 bases, and 18 bases separated the two germline ends. From germline, CDR1 is MDHEN and CDR2 SYDVKM. The CDR3 DNA reads TGTGCCAGCAGCGTCCCCCCAGACAGTTATAGCAATCAGCCCCAGCATTTT. It codes for CASSVPPDSYSNQPQHF.

This clone was counted a single time. The chain links TRBV18 to TRBJ1-1; D gene uncertain. Between the trimmed V and J ends, which lost 0 bases and 1 base, there was a span of 6 bases. Germline loops: CDR1 KGHSH, CDR2 LQKENI. This CDR3 region has 14 residues. CDR3 sequence (DNA): TGTGCCAGCTCACCACCGACAAGGAACACTGAAGCTTTCTTT. The encoded protein is CASSPPTRNTEAFF.

The genes are TRBV4-1 and TRBJ2-5; perhaps TRBD2 as D (6 bases). V lost 0 bases to trimming and J lost 5 bases, with 13 bases between them. In germline, CDR1 is MGHRA, CDR2 YSYEKL. This CDR3 has 15 residues. CDR3 in amino acids: CASSQDTGEWETQYF. The CDR3 nucleotides are TGCGCCAGCAGCCAAGATACGGGGGAGTGGGAGACCCAGTACTTC.

The CDR3, as DNA: TGTGCCATCAGGAAGGTGGGACAGGGCACCTACGAGCAGTACTTC. Encoded protein: CAIRKVGQGTYEQYF. The V and J genes are TRBV10-3 and TRBJ2-7, with 9 bases matching TRBD1. The V and J ends lost 6 bases and 2 bases, in that order; junction bases with no gene match: 8. Germline V gene lookup returns CDR1 ENHRY and CDR2 SYGVKD. This CDR3 comprises 15 residues.

The V gene is TRBV4-1, the J gene TRBJ1-1; D unclear. Germline CDR1 and CDR2: MGHRA and YSYEKL. The CDR3 is made up of 13 amino acids. Trimming left V 0 bases short and J 9 bases short, with 11 bases between. The CDR3 DNA is TGCGCCAGCAGCCAAGATGGGCAGCGGCAAGCTTTCTTT. The encoded protein is CASSQDGQRQAFF.

This chain uses TRBV5-6 with TRBJ1-4, with D unresolved. The CDR3 covers 13 residues. Between the trimmed V and J ends, which lost 1 base and 4 bases, there was a span of 5 bases. The V gene's germline CDR1 is SGHDT and CDR2 YYEEEE. The CDR3 loop reads CASSLRVNEKLFF. CDR3 in DNA: TGTGCCAGCAGCTTGCGTGTTAATGAAAAACTGTTTTTT.

CDR3 amino acids: CAISRTRDRVYEQYF. Here the CDR3 DNA reads TGTGCCATCAGCCGAACCCGGGACAGGGTCTACGAGCAGTACTTC. This chain connects TRBV10-3 to TRBJ2-7, with 9 bases aligning to TRBD1. Looked up from germline, CDR1 is ENHRY and CDR2 is SYGVKD. The CDR3 extends over 15 amino acids. V lost 6 bases to trimming and J lost 3 bases; unmatched junction nucleotides: 9.

V and J are TRBV5-4 and TRBJ2-3; D possibly corresponds to TRBD2 (6 bases). This CDR3 region has 13 residues. The germline CDR1 and CDR2 sequences are SGHNT and YYREEE (reference sequence). V lost 5 bases and J 1 base, leaving 8 bases between the germline ends. CDR3 in DNA: TGTGCCAGCAGAATAGCGGGCACAGATACGCAGTATTTT. It codes for CASRIAGTDTQYF.

This chain links TRBV14 with TRBJ1-2, with TRBD1 identical over 7 bases. V lost 0 bases, J lost 2 bases, and 9 bases stayed unmatched. This CDR3 has 17 residues. Germline CDR1 is SGHDN and CDR2 is FVKESK. The CDR3 DNA sequence: TGTGCCAGCAGCCAAGACACCACAGGGGTGGGAAACTATGGCTACACCTTC. It specifies CASSQDTTGVGNYGYTF.